The rows below give T cell receptor beta chains drawn from one sample of a study of blood T cell repertoires in COVID-19. Some clones are missing from TCRdb's copy, which holds only in-frame ones; the method was immunoSEQ multiplex PCR. Of around 94,000 clones in the sample, about 72% were seen once. Sequencing used peripheral blood. The origin of the receptors is a man aged 55 to 70 with active or convalescent COVID-19. Both conserved end residues are part of each CDR3. The D gene is left open where the match is weak. Clone size is not always given. Where it is, it says once, few, many or a class for expanded clones.

j_gene	d_gene	v_gene	abundance	CDR3nt	CDR3aa
TRBJ1-1	TRBD1	TRBV12-3/TRBV12-4	.	TGTGCCAGCAGTCTTACAGGGGCCACTGAAGCTTTCTTT	CASSLTGATEAFF
TRBJ2-7	.	TRBV6-5	few	TGTGCCAGCAGGGGGCCCCCGCCCTACGAGCAGTACTTC	CASRGPPPYEQYF
TRBJ1-2	TRBD1	TRBV5-1	.	TGCGCCAGCAGCTTTTGGGGACAGGGCTACACCTTC	CASSFWGQGYTF
TRBJ1-5	TRBD1	TRBV2	.	TGTGCCAGCAGTAGGTCGGGACAGTTCAATCAGCCCCAGCATTTT	CASSRSGQFNQPQHF
TRBJ1-5	.	TRBV10-2	.	TGCGCCAGCAGCAAGACAGAGTATAGCAATCAGCCCCAGCATTTT	CASSKTEYSNQPQHF
TRBJ1-3	.	TRBV7-2	.	TGTGCCAGCAGCTTAGCGGCGGCTTCCAAGTCAGGAAACACCATATATTTT	CASSLAAASKSGNTIYF
TRBJ2-5	TRBD2	TRBV19	.	TGTGCCAGTAGCTCCGGGGGGACTACGGATTACCAAGAGACCCAGTACTTC	CASSSGGTTDYQETQYF
TRBJ2-3	TRBD2	TRBV2	.	TGTGCCAGCAGTGGGACTAGCGGGAGAAGCACAGATACGCAGTATTTT	CASSGTSGRSTDTQYF
TRBJ1-5	TRBD1	TRBV2	.	TGTGCCAGCAGAAAAGGACAGGGTAGGTTAAGCAATCAGCCCCAGCATTTT	CASRKGQGRLSNQPQHF
TRBJ2-3	TRBD2	TRBV30	.	TGTGCCTACCTAGCGGGAGTTGAAGATACGCAGTATTTT	CAYLAGVEDTQYF
TRBJ2-1	TRBD2	TRBV6-2/TRBV6-3	once	TGTGCCAGCAGTTACTCGAGTAGCGGGACTACCTACAATGAGCAGTTCTTC	CASSYSSSGTTYNEQFF
TRBJ2-7	.	TRBV28	.	TGTGCCAGCACCAGAATCCGGGAGTCCTACGAGCAGTACTTC	CASTRIRESYEQYF
TRBJ1-2	.	TRBV4-2	.	TGTGCCAGCAGCCAGGAATCGGGCTATGGCTACACCTTC	CASSQESGYGYTF
TRBJ1-5	TRBD1	TRBV2	.	TGTGCCAGCAGTGGGGGACAGCGCAATCAGCCCCAGCATTTT	CASSGGQRNQPQHF
TRBJ1-3	.	TRBV7-2	.	TGTGCCAGCAGCTTAAGTTCGGTTGCGGGGGTTTCTGGAAACACCATATATTTT	CASSLSSVAGVSGNTIYF
TRBJ2-1	.	TRBV6-5	.	TGTGCCAGCAGTTACAGGGGTGACGCCTACAATGAGCAGTTCTTC	CASSYRGDAYNEQFF
TRBJ1-1	TRBD1	TRBV7-9	.	TGTGCCAGCAGCCCCCTACAGGGGATGAACACTGAAGCTTTCTTT	CASSPLQGMNTEAFF
TRBJ1-4	.	TRBV6-2/TRBV6-3	.	TGTGCCAGCAGCCGCGGCGGGGCTAATGAAAAACTGTTTTTT	CASSRGGANEKLFF
TRBJ2-5	TRBD2	TRBV7-2	few	TGTGCCAGCAGCCCAAGGGCAGCGGGATACCAAGAGACCCAGTACTTC	CASSPRAAGYQETQYF
TRBJ2-2	.	TRBV28	.	TGTGCCAGCAGCAATAGAGGGACCGGGGAGCTGTTTTTT	CASSNRGTGELFF
TRBJ2-2	TRBD2	TRBV7-3	.	TGTGCCAGCGGGACTAGCGGGAGTCAAACCGGGGAGCTGTTTTTT	CASGTSGSQTGELFF
TRBJ2-5	TRBD2	TRBV7-9	.	TGTGCCAGCAGCGGTGGGACTAGCGGGCTGGAGCGAGAGACCCAGTACTTC	CASSGGTSGLERETQYF
TRBJ2-7	TRBD2	TRBV7-6	.	TGTGCCAGCAGCTTGGGGACTAGCGGTCCCCGGAGCCACGAGCAGTACTTC	CASSLGTSGPRSHEQYF
TRBJ2-7	.	TRBV7-9	.	TGTGCCAGCAGCTCGGACAGTTCCACCTACGAGCAGTACTTC	CASSSDSSTYEQYF
TRBJ2-1	TRBD1	TRBV14	.	TGTGCCAGCAGCCATCACACGGGGACAGCCTCCTACAATGAGCAGTTCTTC	CASSHHTGTASYNEQFF
TRBJ2-2	TRBD1	TRBV5-1	.	TGCGCCAGCAGCTTGCGAGGACAGGGGGACACCGGGGAGCTGTTTTTT	CASSLRGQGDTGELFF